The sequence of this T cell receptor beta chain was determined in a study of T cell responses to AZD1222 COVID-19 vaccine (dated by TCRdb to the early 2020s). With respect to the entire study: TCR sequencing covered approximately 230 trial participants: 200 to 210 given two doses of AZD1222 and approximately 25 given two doses of MenACWY control vaccine. Trial participants were enrolled by age into subgroups of 18-55, 56-69 and 70-plus years, and around 150, 28 and 57 TCR-sequenced participants, respectively, were included in these subgroups. Study-wide findings and limitations: Most participants were white British and females outnumbered males, and the authors suggested that clonal diversity may have been underestimated. Conclusions about previously exposed vaccinees are limited, since just six or seven AZD1222 recipients were seropositive for SARS-CoV-2 at baseline. The vaccine-associated CD4 TCRs covered the entire spike protein, and the dominant responses fell in regions 160-218 and 743-854. The 56-69-year group was small, and its depth increase did not reach significance, likely because of low power. Because no day 14 peak-response samples were available, repertoires were characterized only after the peak T cell response. Nearly half of unique spike-specific TCRs reportedly recognized epitopes outside regions mutated in the B.1.351 and B.1.1.7 variants. After two AZD1222 doses, both the breadth and the depth of spike-specific TCRs were significantly higher than at day 0 and than in MenACWY recipients.

The intended sense of this specimen's time point label: about 28 days (+/-7) after the second vaccine dose. Explained via the paper, the treatment or condition label denotes: meningococcal conjugate vaccine given as trial control. The vaccinee samples were drawn from two UK trials, COV001 and COV002, one of which was a single-blind randomized controlled phase 2/3 trial testing AZD1222 (ChAdOx1 nCoV-19) in healthy adults. For TCRbeta chain sequencing, PBMC samples were collected from trial participants at day 0 and at day 28 after the second dose. The CDR3 regions of human TCRbeta chains were analyzed by immunosequencing. Concerning the study's data processing: TCRs in the repertoires were matched against a reference library of SARS-CoV-2-specific TCRs that had been generated with the MIRA antigen-specificity platform. Breadth was defined as the fraction of unique TCRs that were SARS-CoV-2-associated, and depth was defined as the fraction of total T cells that were SARS-CoV-2-associated. Using the MIRA data, every spike-specific TCR was mapped to the spike region that the TCR reacted to and assigned to either a CD4 or a CD8 class. Log10-transformed breadth and depth values were compared by one-way ANOVA with Sidak's multiple comparisons tests. The clones in this table, taken by TCRdb from immuneACCESS, are in-frame only. Not every clone is retained; where verified, under half of the shortfall comes from an unresolved V gene, and the cause of the rest is unknown. V, J and clone size derive from that table, while D and trimming were established from the DNA sequence. This sample gives approximately 210,000 clones in total; around 94% of them show up just once. Together, the top ten hold around 1.7% of the sample.

The germline V gene sets CDR1 to MGHRA and CDR2 to YSYEKL. Relative to germline, V is 7 bases shorter and J is 9 bases shorter, with 18 bases between their ends. Counted from cysteine to phenylalanine, this CDR3 has 13 amino acids. The CDR3 DNA has 39 bases and is translated from base 1. A note on this clone: Its antigen specificity is not known. Base qualities were left out, and no much larger clone turns up one base away.

The sequencing here drew on peripheral blood, taken 28 days after the second dose of the MenACWY control vaccine. This TCR derives from an adult who received the MenACWY meningococcal vaccine as a control. The sequence joins TRBV4-1 to TRBJ1-1, with an unclear D gene assignment. The DNA sequence follows: TGCGCCAGCACAGCCATTGGCAGGCATAAAGCTTTCTTT. Translation gives CASTAIGRHKAFF.